This entry concerns a single T cell receptor beta chain. Germline-derived CDR1 and CDR2 are SGHTA and FQGNSA. The ends were cut back, 3 bases at V and 2 bases at J, with 11 bases in the middle. The CDR3 has 14 amino acids. The data stem from a study of blood T cell repertoires in COVID-19. The overall study: T cells, B-cell-depleted T cells, or PBMCs supplied cDNA or gDNA.

Produced via immunoSEQ multiplex PCR; TCRdb's table is partial and in-frame only. This table has more than 100,000 clones, nearly 90% appearing once. This clonotype was sampled from a woman aged 55-69 years with COVID-19, enrolled during active disease. V is TRBV7-2 and J is TRBJ2-7, with D perhaps TRBD1 (6 bases). The sample consisted of peripheral blood. The CDR3 sequence: CASSLGAETYEQYF. CDR3 DNA sequence: TGTGCCAGCAGCTTGGGGGCAGAGACCTACGAGCAGTACTTC.